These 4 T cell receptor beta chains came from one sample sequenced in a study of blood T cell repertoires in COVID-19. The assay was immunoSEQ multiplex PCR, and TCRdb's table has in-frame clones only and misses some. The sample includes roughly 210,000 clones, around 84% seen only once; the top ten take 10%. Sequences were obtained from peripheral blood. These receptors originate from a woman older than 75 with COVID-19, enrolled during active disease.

The CDR3 coding sequence is TGTGCCACCAAGGGACAGGGGATGCTAGGTGAGCAGTTCTTC. This sequence encodes CATKGQGMLGEQFF. J is TRBJ2-1 and V is TRBV24-1; 10 bases fit TRBD1. Germline CDR1 KGHDR, CDR2 SFDVKD. The CDR3 sequence is 14 residues long. After removal of 8 bases from V and 9 bases from J, the junction contained 9 bases not matched to a gene.

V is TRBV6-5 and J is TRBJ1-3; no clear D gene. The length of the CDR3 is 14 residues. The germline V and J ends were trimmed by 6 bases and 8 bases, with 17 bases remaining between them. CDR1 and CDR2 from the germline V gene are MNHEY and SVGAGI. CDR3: CASSHGILEHTIYF. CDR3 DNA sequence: TGTGCCAGCAGCCACGGGATCTTGGAGCACACCATATATTTT.

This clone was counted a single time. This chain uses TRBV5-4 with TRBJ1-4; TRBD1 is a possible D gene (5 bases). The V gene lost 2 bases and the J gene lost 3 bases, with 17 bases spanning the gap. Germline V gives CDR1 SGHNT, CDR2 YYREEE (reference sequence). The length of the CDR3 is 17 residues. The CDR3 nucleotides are TGTGCCAGCAGCTTAGGGTTTGCAGGGAAGGCTAATGAAAAACTGTTTTTT. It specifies CASSLGFAGKANEKLFF.

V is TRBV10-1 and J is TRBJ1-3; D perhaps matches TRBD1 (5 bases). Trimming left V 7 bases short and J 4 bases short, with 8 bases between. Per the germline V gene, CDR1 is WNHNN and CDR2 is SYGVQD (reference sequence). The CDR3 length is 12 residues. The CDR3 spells CASKGIGNTIYF. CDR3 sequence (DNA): TGCGCCAGCAAGGGGATCGGAAACACCATATATTTT.